This is a list of T cell receptor beta chains from one sample in a study of shared clonotypes between healthy human individuals. Sequencing was performed with immunoSEQ multiplex PCR; in TCRdb, only in-frame clones are kept and a portion is missing. This table has approximately 600,000 clones, about 95% appearing once. The source material was naive CD8+ T cells sorted from blood. Receptors were obtained from a woman in her twenties or thirties in good health. CDR3s include the opening cysteine and the closing phenylalanine or tryptophan. A D gene is named only where the DNA matches it firmly. Only some rows state a clone size, as once, few, many or a class for expanded clones.

>NA|TRBJ2-7|NA|TRBV27
CASSLIIDSYEQYF
>TRBD1|TRBJ1-4|NA|TRBV13
CASSPGQGDEKLFF
>TRBD1|TRBJ1-4|NA|TRBV5-6
CASSLEGQAREKLFF
>NA|TRBJ1-4|once|TRBV15
CATSVGLPREKLFF
>NA|TRBJ2-7|NA|TRBV7-8
CASTRNQGQKYEQYF
>NA|TRBJ2-7|NA|TRBV27
CASSLSSGPYEQYF
>NA|TRBJ2-7|NA|TRBV4-1
CASSHGNEQYF
>NA|TRBJ2-1|once|TRBV6-4
CASSDFGGNVYEQFF
>NA|TRBJ1-2|NA|TRBV28
CASSLLQGSSGYTF
>NA|TRBJ2-7|once|TRBV10-1
CASSDGLPPPGEQYF